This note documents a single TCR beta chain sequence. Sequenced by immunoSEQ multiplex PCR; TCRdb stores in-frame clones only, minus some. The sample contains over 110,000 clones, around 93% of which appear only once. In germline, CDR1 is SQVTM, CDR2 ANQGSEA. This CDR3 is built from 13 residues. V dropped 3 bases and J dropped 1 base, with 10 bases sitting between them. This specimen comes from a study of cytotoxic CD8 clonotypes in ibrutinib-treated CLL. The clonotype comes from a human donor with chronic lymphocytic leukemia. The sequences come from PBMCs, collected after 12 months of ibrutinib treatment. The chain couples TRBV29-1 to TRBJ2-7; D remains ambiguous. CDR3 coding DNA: TGCAGCGTTGACGACGGCACATCCTACGAGCAGTACTTC. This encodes CSVDDGTSYEQYF.